These 8 T cell receptor beta chains were sequenced from one sample in a study of cytomegalovirus exposure and HLA in healthy donors. The assay was immunoSEQ multiplex PCR, and TCRdb's table has in-frame clones only and misses some. The sample contains roughly 300,000 clones, more than 80% of which appear only once. Sequenced input: PBMCs. These receptors were collected from a woman aged 18-29 years in good health and CMV-seronegative.

The chain combines TRBV19 with TRBJ2-5; D is undetermined. V lost 3 bases and J lost 2, with 7 bases in between. Germline V gene sequence: CDR1 LNHDA, CDR2 SQIVND (reference sequence). The CDR3 runs 13 residues. The CDR3 is CASSMRFQETQYF. CDR3 DNA sequence: TGTGCCAGTAGTATGAGGTTTCAAGAGACCCAGTACTTC. Supplemented by reference TRBV19 and TRBJ2-5, the full variable domain reads DGGITQSPKYLFRKEGQNVTLSCEQNLNHDAMYWYRQDPGQGLRLIYYSQIVNDFQKGDIAEGYSVSREKKESFPLTVTSAQKNPTAFYLCASSMRFQETQYFGPGTRLLVL.

The chain has TRBV11-2 and TRBJ1-2; the D is unclear. CDR3 length: 13 amino acids. The V end lost 3 bases, the J end lost 8 bases, and 13 bases lay between the germline ends. CDR1 and CDR2 from the germline V gene are SGHAT and FQNNGV. The CDR3 sequence: CASSFEHREGYTF. The CDR3 DNA reads as TGTGCCAGCAGCTTTGAGCACCGCGAAGGCTACACCTTC.

This chain links TRBV7-6 with TRBJ2-2; TRBD2 matches 13 bases. The CDR3 runs to 15 residues. Germline V gene sequence: CDR1 SGHVS, CDR2 FNYEAQ. After removal of 1 base from V and 9 bases from J, the junction contained 2 bases not matched to a gene. The CDR3 spells CASSLGLAGGRELFF. The DNA of the CDR3 is TGTGCCAGCAGCTTAGGACTAGCGGGAGGAAGGGAGCTGTTTTTT. Complete variable domain (other parts from reference TRBV7-6 and TRBJ2-2): GAGVSQSPRYKVTKRGQDVALRCDPISGHVSLYWYRQALGQGPEFLTYFNYEAQQDKSGLPNDRFSAERPEGSISTLTIQRTEQRDSAMYRCASSLGLAGGRELFFGEGSRLTVL.

This chain connects TRBV16 to TRBJ1-2; TRBD1 matches 7 bases. CDR3 length: 15 amino acids. Germline lookup yields CDR1 KGHSY and CDR2 FQNENV. Germline trimming cut 3 bases from V and 0 bases from J; bases unmatched to any gene: 4. CDR3 in DNA: TGTGCCAGCAGCCAGGGGACAGCAACTAACTATGGCTACACCTTC. It translates to CASSQGTATNYGYTF.

This clone was counted a single time. V gene TRBV7-3 combines with J gene TRBJ1-1, with TRBD1 matching 10 bases. V lost 3 bases to trimming and J lost 4 bases; unmatched junction nucleotides: 5. Germline V gives CDR1 SGHTA, CDR2 FQGTGA. The CDR3 loop spans 15 amino acids. In nucleotides, the CDR3 is TGTGCCAGCAGCTTCGGGACAGGGGAGGGCACTGAAGCTTTCTTT. Its protein is CASSFGTGEGTEAFF.

This chain uses TRBV4-2 with TRBJ1-1, with 7 positions matching TRBD1. This CDR3 has 14 residues. Germline V gene sequence: CDR1 LGHNA, CDR2 YNFKEQ. The V gene end was trimmed by 4 bases and the J gene end by 1 base; junction bases not matched to a gene: 3. CDR3 loop: CASSPDRANTEAFF. The CDR3 coding sequence is TGTGCCAGCAGCCCCGACAGGGCGAACACTGAAGCTTTCTTT.

V and J are TRBV5-4 and TRBJ1-1; D might be TRBD1 (5 bases). This CDR3 contains 14 residues. Per the germline V gene, CDR1 is SGHNT and CDR2 is YYREEE (reference sequence). The germline V and J ends were trimmed by 1 base and 8 bases, with 15 bases remaining between them. The CDR3 DNA reads TGTGCCAGCAGCTTGTGGGGCTCTACAGGAGAAGCTTTCTTT. Its translation: CASSLWGSTGEAFF. Combining the CDR3 with reference TRBV5-4 and TRBJ1-1 gives the whole variable domain ETGVTQSPTHLIKTRGQQVTLRCSSQSGHNTVSWYQQALGQGPQFIFQYYREEENGRGNFPPRFSGLQFPNYSSELNVNALELDDSALYLCASSLWGSTGEAFFGQGTRLTVV.

The rearrangement uses TRBV6-1 and TRBJ1-1; 9 bases map to TRBD1. The germline gives CDR1 MNHNS, CDR2 SASEGT. CDR3 size: 15 residues. The V and J ends lost 4 bases and 1 base, in that order; junction bases with no gene match: 4. The CDR3 coding sequence is TGTGCCAGCAGTGCATGGGGACAGGGGAACACTGAAGCTTTCTTT. Protein sequence: CASSAWGQGNTEAFF.